These T cell receptor beta chains were read from a single sample in a study of T cells in narcolepsy. Sequencing used immunoSEQ multiplex PCR; TCRdb keeps in-frame clones, though not all of them. The sample includes fewer than 40,000 clones, roughly 80% seen only once; the top ten take 0.5% to 0.85%. Sequenced sample: memory (CD45RA-) CD4+ T cells from blood. Receptors originate from a human donor in good health. Each CDR3 is given with its conserved first and last residue. Each record gives: clone size, J gene, D gene, V gene, CDR3 protein, CDR3 DNA. A D gene is named only where the DNA matches it firmly. Clone sizes are given selectively: once, few, many, or a class where the clone is expanded.

clone_size: NA; j_call: TRBJ1-1; d_call: NA; v_call: TRBV19; cdr3_aa: CASMGLRRTEAFF; cdr3_nt: TGTGCCAGTATGGGCCTAAGAAGGACTGAAGCTTTCTTT
clone_size: NA; j_call: TRBJ1-4; d_call: TRBD1; v_call: TRBV6-5; cdr3_aa: CASKGGGATNEKLFF; cdr3_nt: TGTGCCAGCAAAGGAGGGGGCGCGACTAATGAAAAACTGTTTTTT
clone_size: NA; j_call: TRBJ2-2; d_call: NA; v_call: TRBV7-8; cdr3_aa: CASSATTGGRSGELFF; cdr3_nt: TGTGCCAGCAGCGCTACGACGGGGGGCCGATCCGGGGAGCTGTTTTTT
clone_size: NA; j_call: TRBJ1-3; d_call: NA; v_call: TRBV6-1; cdr3_aa: CASSHRDSGNTIYF; cdr3_nt: TGTGCCAGCAGTCACCGGGACTCTGGAAACACCATATATTTT
clone_size: NA; j_call: TRBJ1-5; d_call: TRBD1; v_call: TRBV28; cdr3_aa: CASTILDRVEDQPQHF; cdr3_nt: TGTGCCAGCACTATATTGGACAGGGTTGAGGATCAGCCCCAGCATTTT
clone_size: NA; j_call: TRBJ1-2; d_call: NA; v_call: TRBV4-3; cdr3_aa: CASSLTGYGYTF; cdr3_nt: TGCGCCAGCAGCCTAACAGGCTATGGCTACACCTTC
clone_size: NA; j_call: TRBJ2-2; d_call: NA; v_call: TRBV7-2; cdr3_aa: CASSLRSRTGTKGTGELFF; cdr3_nt: TGTGCCAGCAGCTTAAGGTCCCGAACCGGGACCAAGGGGACCGGGGAGCTGTTTTTT
clone_size: NA; j_call: TRBJ1-1; d_call: TRBD1; v_call: TRBV9; cdr3_aa: CASSVSSTGAEAFF; cdr3_nt: TGTGCCAGCAGCGTAAGCTCGACAGGGGCTGAAGCTTTCTTT
clone_size: NA; j_call: TRBJ2-5; d_call: NA; v_call: TRBV9; cdr3_aa: CASSRAVQETQYF; cdr3_nt: TGTGCCAGCAGTCGGGCGGTACAAGAGACCCAGTACTTC
clone_size: NA; j_call: TRBJ1-5; d_call: NA; v_call: TRBV19; cdr3_aa: CASMRGWSNQPQHF; cdr3_nt: TGTGCCAGTATGCGGGGCTGGAGCAATCAGCCCCAGCATTTT
clone_size: NA; j_call: TRBJ1-3; d_call: TRBD1; v_call: TRBV5-1; cdr3_aa: CASRITGESGNTIYF; cdr3_nt: TGCGCCAGCAGGATAACAGGGGAATCTGGAAACACCATATATTTT
clone_size: few; j_call: TRBJ1-1; d_call: NA; v_call: TRBV4-3; cdr3_aa: CASSQDLGTEAFF; cdr3_nt: TGCGCCAGCAGCCAAGATTTAGGCACTGAAGCTTTCTTT
clone_size: NA; j_call: TRBJ1-5; d_call: NA; v_call: TRBV10-3; cdr3_aa: CAISESNRPQHF; cdr3_nt: TGTGCCATCAGTGAGTCGAACAGGCCCCAGCATTTT
clone_size: NA; j_call: TRBJ1-2; d_call: NA; v_call: TRBV6-1; cdr3_aa: CASSERRQRTPLNYGHTF; cdr3_nt: TGTGCCAGCAGTGAACGGAGGCAGCGAACACCACTTAACTATGGCCACACCTTC
clone_size: NA; j_call: TRBJ2-3; d_call: NA; v_call: TRBV30; cdr3_aa: CAWTDGATDTQYF; cdr3_nt: TGTGCCTGGACGGACGGGGCTACAGATACGCAGTATTTT
clone_size: NA; j_call: TRBJ2-1; d_call: NA; v_call: TRBV18; cdr3_aa: CASSPSQTSSYNEQFF; cdr3_nt: TGTGCCAGCTCACCAAGCCAGACGAGCTCCTACAATGAGCAGTTCTTC
clone_size: NA; j_call: TRBJ1-2; d_call: TRBD1; v_call: TRBV5-6; cdr3_aa: CASSLAWTGGYTF; cdr3_nt: TGTGCCAGCAGCTTGGCCTGGACAGGGGGCTACACCTTC
clone_size: NA; j_call: TRBJ2-5; d_call: TRBD1; v_call: TRBV5-1; cdr3_aa: CASSLVTGGEKTQYF; cdr3_nt: TGCGCCAGCAGCTTGGTCACAGGGGGCGAAAAGACCCAGTACTTC
clone_size: NA; j_call: TRBJ1-1; d_call: TRBD1; v_call: TRBV18; cdr3_aa: CASSPLGTGGTEAFF; cdr3_nt: TGTGCCAGCTCACCACTTGGGACAGGGGGCACTGAAGCTTTCTTT
clone_size: few; j_call: TRBJ2-3; d_call: NA; v_call: TRBV19; cdr3_aa: CASGGPAKRDTQYF; cdr3_nt: TGTGCCAGTGGGGGACCAGCTAAACGTGATACGCAGTATTTT
clone_size: NA; j_call: TRBJ1-3; d_call: TRBD1; v_call: TRBV28; cdr3_aa: CASRKGTGGGNTIYF; cdr3_nt: TGTGCCAGCAGAAAAGGGACAGGGGGTGGAAACACCATATATTTT
clone_size: NA; j_call: TRBJ2-2; d_call: NA; v_call: TRBV6-1; cdr3_aa: CASSERQTNTGELFF; cdr3_nt: TGTGCCAGCAGTGAACGACAGACGAACACCGGGGAGCTGTTTTTT
clone_size: once; j_call: TRBJ1-5; d_call: TRBD1; v_call: TRBV18; cdr3_aa: CASSLQGTSQPQHF; cdr3_nt: TGTGCCAGCTCATTACAGGGGACGAGTCAGCCCCAGCATTTT
clone_size: NA; j_call: TRBJ1-2; d_call: TRBD1; v_call: TRBV5-6; cdr3_aa: CASIRQGPNYGYTF; cdr3_nt: TGTGCCAGCATCCGACAGGGACCTAACTATGGCTACACCTTC
clone_size: NA; j_call: TRBJ1-1; d_call: NA; v_call: TRBV14; cdr3_aa: CASSQVVNTEAFF; cdr3_nt: TGTGCCAGCAGCCAAGTTGTGAACACTGAAGCTTTCTTT
clone_size: NA; j_call: TRBJ2-1; d_call: NA; v_call: TRBV7-8; cdr3_aa: CASSLRGIDNEQFF; cdr3_nt: TGTGCCAGCAGCCTACGGGGGATAGACAATGAGCAGTTCTTC
clone_size: NA; j_call: TRBJ1-2; d_call: TRBD1; v_call: TRBV5-1; cdr3_aa: CASSLEGQAIDGYTF; cdr3_nt: TGCGCCAGCAGCTTGGAGGGACAGGCGATTGATGGCTACACCTTC
clone_size: NA; j_call: TRBJ1-2; d_call: TRBD1; v_call: TRBV10-2; cdr3_aa: CASSEGGQGYTF; cdr3_nt: TGCGCCAGCAGTGAAGGGGGCCAAGGCTACACCTTC
clone_size: NA; j_call: TRBJ2-1; d_call: NA; v_call: TRBV18; cdr3_aa: CASSRDVGQDEQFF; cdr3_nt: TGTGCCAGCTCACGGGACGTAGGTCAAGATGAGCAGTTCTTC
clone_size: NA; j_call: TRBJ1-2; d_call: NA; v_call: TRBV6-5; cdr3_aa: CASSDQGRNYGYTF; cdr3_nt: TGTGCCAGCAGTGACCAGGGGAGGAACTATGGCTACACCTTC
clone_size: NA; j_call: TRBJ2-1; d_call: NA; v_call: TRBV7-8; cdr3_aa: CASSLEVPRGAQFF; cdr3_nt: TGTGCCAGCAGCTTAGAGGTACCGCGCGGGGCGCAGTTCTTC
clone_size: NA; j_call: TRBJ1-4; d_call: TRBD1; v_call: TRBV7-8; cdr3_aa: CASSSRDREKLFF; cdr3_nt: TGTGCCAGCAGCTCCCGGGACAGAGAAAAACTGTTTTTT
clone_size: NA; j_call: TRBJ1-1; d_call: NA; v_call: TRBV6-5; cdr3_aa: CASSTRQENTEAFF; cdr3_nt: TGTGCCAGCAGTACAAGACAGGAGAACACTGAAGCTTTCTTT
clone_size: NA; j_call: TRBJ2-1; d_call: TRBD2; v_call: TRBV27; cdr3_aa: CASSLSGGPFSYNEQFF; cdr3_nt: TGTGCCAGCAGTCTATCGGGGGGGCCTTTCTCCTACAATGAGCAGTTCTTC
clone_size: NA; j_call: TRBJ2-7; d_call: TRBD1; v_call: TRBV5-4; cdr3_aa: CASSPSRDRAYEQYF; cdr3_nt: TGTGCCAGCAGCCCTAGCCGGGACAGAGCCTACGAGCAGTACTTC
clone_size: NA; j_call: TRBJ1-6; d_call: NA; v_call: TRBV28; cdr3_aa: CASSLNYNSPLHF; cdr3_nt: TGTGCCAGCAGTTTGAACTATAATTCACCCCTCCACTTT
clone_size: NA; j_call: TRBJ2-7; d_call: TRBD1; v_call: TRBV7-2; cdr3_aa: CASSGQGSYEQYF; cdr3_nt: TGTGCCAGCAGCGGACAGGGCTCCTACGAGCAGTACTTC
clone_size: few; j_call: TRBJ2-3; d_call: TRBD2; v_call: TRBV5-6; cdr3_aa: CASSVPGTSGTDTQYF; cdr3_nt: TGTGCCAGCAGCGTCCCCGGGACTAGCGGGACAGATACGCAGTATTTT
clone_size: NA; j_call: TRBJ1-6; d_call: NA; v_call: TRBV7-2; cdr3_aa: CASSPEGSFGSPLHF; cdr3_nt: TGTGCCAGCAGCCCCGAGGGCAGTTTCGGTTCACCCCTCCACTTT
clone_size: NA; j_call: TRBJ2-1; d_call: TRBD2; v_call: TRBV5-1; cdr3_aa: CASSLIERGGNEQFF; cdr3_nt: TGCGCCAGCAGCTTGATCGAGCGGGGGGGCAATGAGCAGTTCTTC
clone_size: NA; j_call: TRBJ2-7; d_call: TRBD2; v_call: TRBV5-1; cdr3_aa: CASSPGTSGGYEQYF; cdr3_nt: TGCGCCAGCAGCCCGGGGACTAGCGGGGGCTACGAGCAGTACTTC
clone_size: NA; j_call: TRBJ1-3; d_call: NA; v_call: TRBV30; cdr3_aa: CAWSLGAANSGNTIYF; cdr3_nt: TGTGCCTGGAGTTTAGGGGCGGCCAACTCTGGAAACACCATATATTTT
clone_size: NA; j_call: TRBJ2-7; d_call: NA; v_call: TRBV4-1; cdr3_aa: CASSQDSGLRVPVSQYF; cdr3_nt: TGCGCCAGCAGCCAAGATTCAGGTCTCAGGGTCCCGGTTTCCCAGTACTTC
clone_size: NA; j_call: TRBJ2-3; d_call: NA; v_call: TRBV12-5; cdr3_aa: CASGLARGSSTDTQYF; cdr3_nt: TGTGCTAGTGGTTTGGCCCGGGGGTCTAGCACAGATACGCAGTATTTT
clone_size: NA; j_call: TRBJ2-5; d_call: TRBD1; v_call: TRBV19; cdr3_aa: CASSITGTGVETQYF; cdr3_nt: TGTGCCAGTAGTATTACCGGGACAGGGGTGGAGACCCAGTACTTC
clone_size: NA; j_call: TRBJ2-2; d_call: NA; v_call: TRBV7-2; cdr3_aa: CASSFPGWDTGELFF; cdr3_nt: TGTGCCAGCAGCTTCCCCGGGTGGGATACCGGGGAGCTGTTTTTT
clone_size: NA; j_call: TRBJ2-2; d_call: TRBD1; v_call: TRBV15; cdr3_aa: CATSRETGGYTGELFF; cdr3_nt: TGTGCCACCAGCAGAGAGACAGGGGGATACACCGGGGAGCTGTTTTTT
clone_size: NA; j_call: TRBJ2-2; d_call: TRBD1; v_call: TRBV2; cdr3_aa: CASSTQGAGELFF; cdr3_nt: TGTGCCAGCAGTACCCAGGGGGCCGGGGAGCTGTTTTTT